This T cell receptor (beta chain) was recovered during a study of cytomegalovirus exposure and HLA in healthy donors. Turning to the study itself: Researchers previously reported finding fewer than 140 million unique TCR beta sequences from about 170 million T cells.

The PCR made use of 60 Vbeta and 13 Jbeta primers. Produced via immunoSEQ multiplex PCR; TCRdb's table is partial and in-frame only. Of about 180,000 clones listed, 70% to 80% are singletons. The CDR3 is 17 amino acids. The germline V gene has CDR1 SGHNT and CDR2 YENEEA. V lost 1 base and J lost 0; bases outside the gene matches: 4. V and J are TRBV11-3 and TRBJ2-3, with TRBD2 identical over 10 bases. Sequenced sample: PBMCs. The source of this sequence is a man aged 18 to 30 in good health and CMV-seronegative. CDR3 nucleotides: TGTGCCAGCAGCTTAGGGGGACTAGCGCCGAGCACAGATACGCAGTATTTT. This sequence encodes CASSLGGLAPSTDTQYF.